This T cell receptor beta chain was captured in a study of OX40 agonist ivuxolimab in advanced cancers. Per the germline V gene, CDR1 is LNHNV and CDR2 is YYDKDF (reference sequence). After removal of 5 bases from V and 8 bases from J, the junction contained 6 bases not matched to a gene. The CDR3 totals 13 residues. Sequencing was performed with immunoSEQ multiplex PCR; in TCRdb, only in-frame clones are kept and a portion is missing. The data contain tens of thousands of clones, approximately 83% of them singletons. The TCR was taken from an adult with an advanced solid tumor such as melanoma, head and neck, liver or kidney cancer. The sample in question was CD4+ or CD8+ T cells sorted from blood, obtained in a trial of the OX40 agonist ivuxolimab. The rearrangement links TRBV15 to TRBJ1-2, with 9 nucleotides matching TRBD1. In DNA, the CDR3 is TGTGCCACCAGCGCGACAGGGGGGGACGGCTACACCTTC. This translates into CATSATGGDGYTF. The complete variable domain, with remaining parts taken from reference TRBV15 and TRBJ1-2, reads DAMVIQNPRYQVTQFGKPVTLSCSQTLNHNVMYWYQQKSSQAPKLLFHYYDKDFNNEADTPDNFQSRRPNTSFCFLDIRSPGLGDTAMYLCATSATGGDGYTFGSGTRLTVV.